The clone carrying this T cell receptor (beta chain) turned up a few times. Its antigen remains unknown. At the DNA level, this CDR3 is encoded by other sequences in the same sample as well. The source of the sample is a study of shared clonotypes between healthy human individuals. Assay used: immunoSEQ multiplex PCR; TCRdb lists only in-frame clones, some missing. Found here are some 2.3 million clones, approximately 93% of them singletons; the top ten hold 0.39%. Study observations and caveats: Sharing across four donors was highest in naive CD4 (roughly 5%) and lowest in memory CD8 (around 0.4%). All-four-donor shared clonotypes had higher generation probabilities than non-shared clonotypes did.

This receptor was taken from a man between 18 and 29 years old in good health. Some clones in this sample may be carry-over from other donors' samples. Sequenced material: naive CD4+ T cells from PBMCs. The sample's subset: CD45RA+ positively selected.

Here the CDR3 reads CSVERNTEAFF. The CDR3, as DNA: TGCAGCGTTGAAAGGAACACTGAAGCTTTCTTT. The chain combines TRBV29-1 with TRBJ1-1; D is undetermined. Germline values: CDR1 SQVTM, CDR2 ANQGSEA. V was cut by 2 bases and J by 1 base, with 2 bases left in between. The CDR3 consists of 11 residues.